The present T cell receptor beta chain was sequenced within a study of T cells in Graves' hyperthyroidism and ophthalmopathy. The CDR3 runs 14 residues. The V and J ends lost 4 bases and 6 bases respectively, with 15 bases between them. Germline values: CDR1 SGHRS, CDR2 YFSETQ. Amplified TCR beta CDR3 regions derived from RNA transcripts. First-round RT-PCR with HTBI primers amplified the TCR CDR3 region. TCRdb redid the calling of the multiplex PCR reads with MiXCR, one entry per CDR3 protein. The repertoire has about 600,000 distinct CDR3 sequences, 14% of them found once; the top ten carry 7.1%. At least ten counts were recorded for this clonotype. It was around 11 ml of fresh peripheral blood that supplied the PBMCs.

The sample consisted of blood. V is TRBV5-1 and J is TRBJ2-3; weak D call: TRBD2 (6 bases). The receptor's source is a woman aged 18-29 years with Graves' ophthalmopathy. Written as DNA, the CDR3 is TGCGCCAGCAGCGTAACGGGAGCCGGTGATACGCAGTATTTT. This encodes CASSVTGAGDTQYF.